This TCR beta chain emerged from a study of blood T cell repertoires in COVID-19. About the study: Sample material is recorded as cDNA or gDNA derived from T cells, B-cell-depleted T cells, or PBMCs.

Original analysis: Amplification with reference gene primers provided the estimates of nucleated cell counts. TCRdb's table, derived via immunoSEQ multiplex PCR, lists solely in-frame clones and lacks some. V and J calls and clone size are given by that table; D and trimming were obtained from the DNA. The table has around 300,000 clones, just under 85% seen once. The CDR3 is 14 residues long. V dropped 6 bases and J dropped 4; count of bases not matched to a gene: 7. CDR1 is SGDLS, CDR2 YYNGEE, per germline. The genes are TRBV9 and TRBJ1-1, with TRBD1 matching over 9 bases. Sequenced material: peripheral blood. This clonotype originated in a woman between 45 and 60 years old with active or convalescent COVID-19. The CDR3 bases are TGTGCCAGCAACGCGGGACAGGGTGGCACTGAAGCTTTCTTT. Amino acid sequence: CASNAGQGGTEAFF.